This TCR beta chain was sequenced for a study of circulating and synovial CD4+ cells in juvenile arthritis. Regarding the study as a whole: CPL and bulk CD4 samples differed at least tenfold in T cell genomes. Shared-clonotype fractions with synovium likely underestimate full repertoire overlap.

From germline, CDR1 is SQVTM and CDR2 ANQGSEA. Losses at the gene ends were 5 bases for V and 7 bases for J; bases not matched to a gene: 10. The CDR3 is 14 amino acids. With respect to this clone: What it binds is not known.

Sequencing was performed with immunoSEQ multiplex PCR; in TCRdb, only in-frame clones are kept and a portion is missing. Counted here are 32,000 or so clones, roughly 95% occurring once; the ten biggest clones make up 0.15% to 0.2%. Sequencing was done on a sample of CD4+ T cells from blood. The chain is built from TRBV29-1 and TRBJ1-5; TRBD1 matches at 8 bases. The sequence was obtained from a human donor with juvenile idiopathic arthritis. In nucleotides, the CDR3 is TGCAGCGTTAGTGGTGACAGGGGAGAACAGCCCCAGCATTTT. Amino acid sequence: CSVSGDRGEQPQHF. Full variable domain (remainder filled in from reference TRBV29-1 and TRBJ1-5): SAVISQKPSRDICQRGTSLTIQCQVDSQVTMMFWYRQQPGQSLTLIATANQGSEATYESGFVIDKFPISRPNLTFSTLTVSNMSPEDSSIYLCSVSGDRGEQPQHFGDGTRLSIL.